The 14 T cell receptor beta chains listed next were all sequenced from one sample in a study of cytomegalovirus exposure and HLA in healthy donors. Assay used: immunoSEQ multiplex PCR; TCRdb lists only in-frame clones, some missing. The sample consists of roughly 71,000 clones, approximately 94% of them appearing once. The specimen was PBMCs. These receptors were taken from a woman under 30 in good health and CMV-seronegative.

V and J are TRBV18 and TRBJ1-1; perhaps TRBD1 as D (6 bases). The CDR3 loop spans 15 amino acids. Trimming pared 2 bases from V and 0 bases from J, leaving 10 bases between. Germline lookup yields CDR1 KGHSH and CDR2 LQKENI. CDR3 in amino acids: CASSPGGSMNTEAFF. As DNA, the CDR3 is TGTGCCAGCTCACCAGGGGGCTCAATGAACACTGAAGCTTTCTTT. Using reference TRBV18 and TRBJ1-1 for the parts outside the CDR3, the full variable domain is NAGVMQNPRHLVRRRGQEARLRCSPMKGHSHVYWYRQLPEEGLKFMVYLQKENIIDESGMPKERFSAEFPKEGPSILRIQQVVRGDSAAYFCASSPGGSMNTEAFFGQGTRLTVV.

The chain is built from TRBV5-1 and TRBJ1-3, with D perhaps matching TRBD1 (5 bases). The ends were cut back, 4 bases at V and 0 bases at J, with 11 bases in the middle. CDR3 length: 15 residues. The V gene's germline CDR1 is SGHRS and CDR2 YFSETQ. CDR3: CASSADSFSGNTIYF. CDR3 coding DNA: TGCGCCAGCAGCGCAGACAGCTTCTCTGGAAACACCATATATTTT. Complete variable domain (other parts from reference TRBV5-1 and TRBJ1-3): KAGVTQTPRYLIKTRGQQVTLSCSPISGHRSVSWYQQTPGQGLQFLFEYFSETQRNKGNFPGRFSGRQFSNSRSEMNVSTLELGDSALYLCASSADSFSGNTIYFGEGSWLTVV.

The J gene is TRBJ2-3, the V gene TRBV9, with TRBD1 matching 8 bases. The CDR3 spans 16 residues. The germline V gene encodes CDR1 SGDLS and CDR2 YYNGEE. V trimming: 3 bases; J trimming: 1 base; junction bases outside the gene matches: 7. CDR3 nucleotides: TGTGCCAGCAGCGCAGGTTCAGGGGGCGGCACAGATACGCAGTATTTT. This encodes CASSAGSGGGTDTQYF.

This sequence joins TRBV10-3 and TRBJ1-6; D call uncertain. The CDR3 length is 15 residues. Trimming shortened V by 10 bases and J by 9 bases, and 22 bases separated the two germline ends. Germline CDR1 and CDR2: ENHRY and SYGVKD. CDR3 nucleotide sequence: TGTGCCACCAAAGGGTTCGGGGATGTTGGTTCACCCCTCCACTTT. Encoded protein: CATKGFGDVGSPLHF.

The chain has TRBV2 and TRBJ2-5, with 11 nucleotides matching TRBD1. V lost 6 bases and J lost 2; bases outside the gene matches: 5. The length of the CDR3 is 15 residues. Germline values: CDR1 SNHLY, CDR2 FYNNEI. CDR3 region: CASRSDRGRQETQYF. The CDR3, as DNA: TGTGCCAGCAGGTCGGACAGGGGGCGTCAAGAGACCCAGTACTTC.

This rearrangement joins TRBV28 to TRBJ2-7, with D tentatively TRBD2 (7 bases). The germline CDR1 and CDR2 sequences are MDHEN and SYDVKM. V lost 5 bases and J lost 4, with 30 bases in between. The CDR3 consists of 19 residues. The CDR3 reads CASSLPGIQGSGLGYEQYF. As DNA, the CDR3 is TGTGCCAGCAGTCTTCCAGGAATACAGGGTAGCGGGTTAGGGTACGAGCAGTACTTC.

Regarding this clone: Other DNA variants within this sample encode the same CDR3. This chain joins TRBV7-2 and TRBJ2-3; 8 bases align to TRBD1. The J segment lost 0 bases and the V segment lost 4 bases, leaving 3 bases of the junction unmatched. The CDR3 is 15 residues long. Germline V gives CDR1 SGHTA, CDR2 FQGNSA. Here the CDR3 reads CASSSGQGSTDTQYF. The CDR3, as DNA: TGTGCCAGCAGCTCCGGACAGGGAAGCACAGATACGCAGTATTTT.

The chain employs TRBV10-3 and TRBJ1-2; a weak D match, TRBD1 (6 bases). Per germline, CDR1 ENHRY and CDR2 SYGVKD. There are 16 residues in the CDR3. Trimming took 7 bases from V and 2 from J, leaving 20 bases between them. The CDR3: CAINVQAGGINYGYTF. CDR3 sequence (DNA): TGTGCCATCAACGTTCAAGCGGGGGGCATAAACTATGGCTACACCTTC.

The chain recombines TRBV28 with TRBJ1-5, with 8 nucleotides matching TRBD1. From germline, CDR1 is MDHEN and CDR2 SYDVKM. With V trimmed by 8 bases and J by 6 bases, 9 bases remained unmatched. This CDR3 comprises 14 residues. The CDR3 region is CASRAGGTGQPQHF. The CDR3 DNA is TGTGCCAGCCGGGCGGGGGGGACAGGTCAGCCCCAGCATTTT.

J is TRBJ1-2 and V is TRBV10-3; D possibly corresponds to TRBD1 (6 bases). The CDR3 sequence is 12 residues long. The germline V gene has CDR1 ENHRY and CDR2 SYGVKD. Trimming took 3 bases from V and 4 from J, leaving 6 bases between them. CDR3 sequence: CAISEGGYGYTF. In DNA form, the CDR3 reads TGTGCCATCAGTGAAGGGGGCTATGGCTACACCTTC.

The chain recombines TRBV27 with TRBJ2-6; 7 bases line up with TRBD1. The V gene's germline CDR1 is MNHEY and CDR2 SMNVEV (reference sequence). The V and J ends lost 3 bases and 0 bases, in that order; junction bases with no gene match: 5. CDR3 length equals 17 residues. CDR3 DNA: TGTGCCAGCAGTTTGGGACAGCTTCTCTCTGGGGCCAACGTCCTGACTTTC. Amino acids: CASSLGQLLSGANVLTF.

The CDR3 coding sequence is TGTGCCAGCAGGGCCGGGACAGGGGGCAATGAGCAGTTCTTC. Its protein is CASRAGTGGNEQFF. V is TRBV6-5 and J is TRBJ2-1, with TRBD1 identical over 11 bases. Trimming took 6 bases from V and 6 from J; bases not matched to a gene: 4. The length of the CDR3 is 14 residues. The germline V gene encodes CDR1 MNHEY and CDR2 SVGAGI.

V usage is TRBV6-6 and J usage is TRBJ2-7; TRBD2 matches at 13 bases. Germline CDR1 MNHNY, CDR2 SVGAGI (reference sequence). Unmatched junction bases numbered 9, after V lost 6 bases and J lost 7 bases. The CDR3 sequence is 15 residues long. CDR3 amino acids: CASSRTSGGAKEQYF. CDR3 nucleotide sequence: TGTGCCAGCAGCAGAACTAGCGGGGGGGCAAAAGAGCAGTACTTC.

V and J are TRBV4-1 and TRBJ1-2; D unclear. The CDR3 spans 16 residues. CDR1 and CDR2 (germline): MGHRA, YSYEKL. Trimming stripped 1 base from V and 2 bases from J, with 14 bases between. CDR3 in DNA: TGCGCCAGCAGCCAAGCCCCGACTGTCACCAACTATGGCTACACCTTC. Translating it yields CASSQAPTVTNYGYTF.